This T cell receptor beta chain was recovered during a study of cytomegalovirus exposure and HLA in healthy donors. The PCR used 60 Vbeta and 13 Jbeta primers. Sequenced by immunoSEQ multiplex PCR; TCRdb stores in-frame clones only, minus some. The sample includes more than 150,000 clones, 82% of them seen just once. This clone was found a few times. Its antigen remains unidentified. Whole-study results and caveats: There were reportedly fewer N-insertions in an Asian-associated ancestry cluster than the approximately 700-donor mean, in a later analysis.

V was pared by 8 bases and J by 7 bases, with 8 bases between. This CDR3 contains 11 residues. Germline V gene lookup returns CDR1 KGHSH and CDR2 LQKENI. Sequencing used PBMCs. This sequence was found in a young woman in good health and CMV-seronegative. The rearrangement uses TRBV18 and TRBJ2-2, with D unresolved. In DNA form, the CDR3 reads TGTGCCAGCCGAATACTCGGGGAGCTGTTTTTT. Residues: CASRILGELFF.